These 20 T cell receptor beta chains came from one sample sequenced in a study of blood T cell repertoires in COVID-19. Libraries were prepared by immunoSEQ multiplex PCR; TCRdb keeps only in-frame clonotypes and omits some of them. The table shows around 300,000 clones, with about nine tenths occurring only once. Sequenced input: peripheral blood. The receptors derive from a man aged 50 or older with acute or convalescent COVID-19.

V usage is TRBV7-8 and J usage is TRBJ1-2; TRBD1 is a possible D gene (6 bases). The germline V and J ends were trimmed by 5 bases and 0 bases, with 13 bases remaining between them. CDR1 is SGHVS, CDR2 FQNEAQ, per germline. The CDR3 totals 15 residues. The CDR3 sequence: CASSLTGRANYGYTF. In nucleotides, the CDR3 is TGTGCCAGCAGCCTAACAGGGAGAGCTAACTATGGCTACACCTTC.

V usage is TRBV7-2 and J usage is TRBJ2-1, with TRBD2 as a possible D gene (5 bases). The CDR3 totals 14 residues. The germline CDR1 and CDR2 sequences are SGHTA and FQGNSA. V gave up 8 bases and J gave up 5 bases, with 16 bases separating them. The CDR3 here is CASRGMAGDNEQFF. Written as DNA, the CDR3 is TGTGCCAGCCGAGGGATGGCAGGCGACAATGAGCAGTTCTTC.

The V and J genes are TRBV11-2 and TRBJ2-2; D unclear. Germline CDR1 SGHAT, CDR2 FQNNGV. The CDR3 extends over 13 amino acids. V was pared by 6 bases and J by 0 bases, with 5 bases between. The CDR3 sequence: CASSITNTGELFF. The CDR3 DNA is TGTGCCAGCAGTATAACGAACACCGGGGAGCTGTTTTTT. The full variable domain, its missing parts supplied by reference TRBV11-2 and TRBJ2-2, is EAGVAQSPRYKIIEKRQSVAFWCNPISGHATLYWYQQILGQGPKLLIQFQNNGVVDDSQLPKDRFSAERLKGVDSTLKIQPAKLEDSAVYLCASSITNTGELFFGEGSRLTVL.

This chain joins TRBV27 and TRBJ1-2, with D tentatively TRBD1 (6 bases). With 5 bases removed from V and 8 bases from J, the gap between germline ends came to 24 bases. Germline V gene data show CDR1 as MNHEY and CDR2 as SMNVEV (reference sequence). This CDR3 has 16 residues. The CDR3 region is CASSPPHRVGLKGYTF. In DNA form, the CDR3 reads TGTGCCAGCAGTCCCCCCCACAGGGTAGGGTTGAAGGGCTACACCTTC.

V gene TRBV7-3 combines with J gene TRBJ2-3; D perhaps matches TRBD2 (7 bases). This CDR3 region has 14 residues. V gave up 4 bases and J gave up 6 bases, with 14 bases separating them. Germline CDR1 and CDR2: SGHTA and FQGTGA. The CDR3: CASSSLKGGDTQYF. As DNA, the CDR3 is TGTGCCAGCAGCTCCCTCAAGGGGGGGGATACGCAGTATTTT.

The rearrangement joins TRBV19 to TRBJ1-4; the D gene is possibly TRBD1 (6 bases). The CDR3 is made up of 15 amino acids. The ends were cut back, 5 bases at V and 8 bases at J, with 18 bases in the middle. The germline CDR1 and CDR2 sequences are LNHDA and SQIVND (reference sequence). CDR3 DNA: TGTGCCAGTAGTCCTATAGGTACAGGGTACGAAAAACTGTTTTTT. Translation gives CASSPIGTGYEKLFF.

The chain recombines TRBV19 with TRBJ1-5; 7 bases map to TRBD1. Germline CDR1 LNHDA, CDR2 SQIVND (reference sequence). Trimming removed 1 base from V and 0 bases from J; junction bases left unmatched: 3. CDR3 length: 16 amino acids. CDR3 coding DNA: TGTGCCAGTAGTATAGGTACAGGGGTTAGCAATCAGCCCCAGCATTTT. It encodes CASSIGTGVSNQPQHF.

The rearrangement links TRBV5-1 to TRBJ2-2; 13 bases line up with TRBD2. Trimming removed 5 bases from V and 6 bases from J; junction bases left unmatched: 16. The CDR3 has 19 residues. The V gene's germline CDR1 is SGHRS and CDR2 YFSETQ. The DNA of the CDR3 is TGCGCCAGCAGACGAGCGGGACTAGCGGGGTTCTCCGCGTCCGGGGAGCTGTTTTTT. Its translation is CASRRAGLAGFSASGELFF.

The chain uses TRBV30 and TRBJ1-2; possibly TRBD1 for D (6 bases). The CDR3 contains 12 residues. CDR1 and CDR2 (germline): GTSNPN, SVGIG (reference sequence). Trimming took 0 bases from V and 8 from J, leaving 10 bases between them. For the CDR3, the DNA is TGTGCCTGGAGTGTAGGGGGGGGAGGCTACACCTTC. Its translation is CAWSVGGGGYTF.

This clone was recorded a few times. The chain couples TRBV7-9 to TRBJ1-1, with D perhaps TRBD1 (6 bases). The CDR3 runs to 15 residues. V shed 5 bases and J shed 1 base, with 14 bases lying between them. Looked up from germline, CDR1 is SEHNR and CDR2 is FQNEAQ (reference sequence). The CDR3 bases are TGTGCCAGCAGCACTGAGGGGGGGAGGAACACTGAAGCTTTCTTT. It translates to CASSTEGGRNTEAFF.

The V and J genes are TRBV30 and TRBJ1-3; weak D call: TRBD1 (5 bases). Germline assignment: CDR1 GTSNPN and CDR2 SVGIG (reference sequence). The CDR3 is made up of 16 amino acids. The V gene lost 5 bases and the J gene lost 0 bases, with 17 bases spanning the gap. CDR3: CAWALDWGGSGNTIYF. For the CDR3, the DNA is TGTGCCTGGGCCTTGGATTGGGGGGGCTCTGGAAACACCATATATTTT.

V is TRBV7-8 and J is TRBJ1-1, with 7 bases identical to TRBD1. The germline gives CDR1 SGHVS, CDR2 FQNEAQ. CDR3 length: 16 amino acids. Trimming removed 5 bases from V and 1 base from J; junction bases left unmatched: 10. The DNA of the CDR3 is TGTGCCAGCAGCCAAACAGGGGTCCTCGGGAACACTGAAGCTTTCTTT. This translates into CASSQTGVLGNTEAFF.

The genes are TRBV6-2 or TRBV6-3 and TRBJ1-4, with D possibly TRBD1 on 5 matching bases. The CDR3 totals 15 residues. V lost 4 bases and J 14 bases, leaving 23 bases between the germline ends. Germline CDR1 reads MNHEY; CDR2 reads SVGEGT. The CDR3 spells CASSSPRQSGVLLFF. The CDR3 DNA reads as TGTGCCAGCAGTTCCCCCCGACAGAGCGGGGTACTCCTGTTTTTT.

The rearrangement joins TRBV3-1 (or the pseudogene TRBV3-2) to TRBJ2-5, with TRBD2 as a possible D gene (7 bases). Germline V lookup: CDR1 LGHDT, CDR2 YNNKEL (reference sequence). V lost 4 bases to trimming and J lost 5 bases, with 14 bases between them. There are 14 residues in the CDR3. In DNA form, the CDR3 reads TGTGCCAGCAGCCCTCTTGGGAGGGGGGAGACCCAGTACTTC. Amino acids: CASSPLGRGETQYF.

The V gene is TRBV20-1, the J gene TRBJ1-2; D remains unclear. CDR3 length equals 11 residues. The V gene lost 6 bases and the J gene lost 8 bases, with 13 bases spanning the gap. Germline-derived CDR1 and CDR2 are DFQATT and SNEGSKA (reference sequence). The CDR3 DNA sequence: TGCAGTGCGCCCGGGTGGTTCGGCTACACCTTC. Its protein product is CSAPGWFGYTF.

This rearrangement joins TRBV5-1 to TRBJ2-2, with D possibly being TRBD1 (6 bases). The V end lost 1 base, the J end lost 6 bases, and 13 bases lay between the germline ends. CDR1 is SGHRS, CDR2 YFSETQ, per germline. This CDR3 is 15 amino acids long. CDR3 DNA sequence: TGCGCCAGCAGCTTGTCCACAGGGAATCCCGGGGAGCTGTTTTTT. It is translated as CASSLSTGNPGELFF.

The rearrangement uses TRBV9 and TRBJ1-6; 8 nucleotides line up with TRBD1. Germline CDR1 is SGDLS and CDR2 is YYNGEE. The junction had 6 bases not matched to a gene; V was cut back by 0 bases and J by 7 bases. This CDR3 has 16 residues. CDR3 DNA: TGTGCCAGCAGCGTAGAAGGCCAGGGGGCCAATTCACCCCTCCACTTT. Protein sequence: CASSVEGQGANSPLHF.

This rearrangement joins TRBV7-2 to TRBJ2-5, with D hard to call. The CDR3 consists of 13 residues. V was trimmed by 1 base and J by 5 bases, leaving 8 bases between them. Germline assignment: CDR1 SGHTA and CDR2 FQGNSA. CDR3 bases: TGTGCCAGCAGCTTAGGACAACGGGAGACCCAGTACTTC. This gives the protein CASSLGQRETQYF.

A single count supports this clone. This rearrangement joins TRBV19 to TRBJ1-2, with D tentatively TRBD1 (5 bases). Germline V CDR1 and CDR2: LNHDA, SQIVND (reference sequence). This CDR3 has 13 amino acids. V shed 4 bases and J shed 5 bases, with 11 bases lying between them. CDR3 sequence reads: CASSTGEGYGYTF. The CDR3 DNA sequence: TGTGCCAGTAGTACGGGGGAGGGGTATGGCTACACCTTC.

The chain employs TRBV12-5 and TRBJ1-4, with a possible D match to TRBD1 (5 bases). V was pared by 1 base and J by 7 bases, with 7 bases between. The germline V gene has CDR1 LGHNT and CDR2 FRNRAP. The CDR3 sequence is 13 residues long. CDR3 coding DNA: TGTGCTAGTGGTTTGGGACAGAGTGAAAAACTGTTTTTT. Residues: CASGLGQSEKLFF.